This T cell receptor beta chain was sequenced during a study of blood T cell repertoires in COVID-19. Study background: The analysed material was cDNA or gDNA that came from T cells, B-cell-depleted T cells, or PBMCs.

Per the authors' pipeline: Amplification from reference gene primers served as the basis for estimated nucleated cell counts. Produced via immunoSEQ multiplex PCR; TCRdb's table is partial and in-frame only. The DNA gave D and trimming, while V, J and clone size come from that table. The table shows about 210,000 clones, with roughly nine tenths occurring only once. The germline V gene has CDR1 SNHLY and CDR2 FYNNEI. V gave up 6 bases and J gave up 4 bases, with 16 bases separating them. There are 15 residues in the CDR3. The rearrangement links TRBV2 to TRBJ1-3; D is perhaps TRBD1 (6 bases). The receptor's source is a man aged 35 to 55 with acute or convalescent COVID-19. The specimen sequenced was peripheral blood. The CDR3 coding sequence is TGTGCCAGCAGCTTACAGGGTCGCGGGGGAAACACCATATATTTT. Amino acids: CASSLQGRGGNTIYF.